These 12 T cell receptor beta chains share one sample of origin, sequenced in a study of OX40 agonist ivuxolimab in advanced cancers. Clones were read by immunoSEQ multiplex PCR, and TCRdb kept only the in-frame ones, dropping some. The table shows 100,000 to 130,000 clones, with under 95% occurring only once. Material: CD4+ or CD8+ T cells sorted from blood, obtained in a trial of the OX40 agonist ivuxolimab. These TCRs come from an adult with an advanced solid tumor such as melanoma, head and neck, liver or kidney cancer.

Only one count was recorded for this clone. The rearrangement joins TRBV5-1 to TRBJ1-2, with TRBD1 matching 10 bases. The CDR3 loop spans 14 amino acids. Germline CDR1 is SGHRS and CDR2 is YFSETQ. The ends lost 4 bases at V and 8 bases at J; junction bases unmatched: 8. The CDR3 DNA reads as TGCGCCAGCAGCATCGGGACAGGGGCCTGGGGCTACACCTTC. It encodes CASSIGTGAWGYTF.

The chain is built from TRBV28 and TRBJ2-7; 11 positions agree with TRBD2. CDR1 is MDHEN and CDR2 is SYDVKM in the germline V gene. The trim removed 6 bases at V and 9 bases at J, leaving 13 bases unmatched. The CDR3 totals 15 residues. The CDR3 loop is CASSRGTSGSLGQYF. The CDR3 coding sequence is TGTGCCAGCAGCCGTGGTACTAGCGGGAGCCTGGGGCAGTACTTC.

The chain recombines TRBV4-3 with TRBJ1-2, with D maybe TRBD1 (5 bases). Germline V lookup: CDR1 LGHNA, CDR2 YSLEER. This CDR3 is 15 amino acids long. V dropped 0 bases and J dropped 5 bases, with 13 bases sitting between them. The chain's CDR3 is CASSQEGQARYGYTF. The DNA for the CDR3 is TGCGCCAGCAGCCAAGAAGGACAAGCTCGGTATGGCTACACCTTC.

The chain has TRBV7-3 and TRBJ2-1; TRBD2 matches at 7 bases. This CDR3 contains 14 residues. Trimming took 5 bases from V and 7 from J; bases not matched to a gene: 8. The germline V gene has CDR1 SGHTA and CDR2 FQGTGA. The CDR3 DNA follows: TGTGCCAGCAGCCCTAGAGGGAGGGCTAATGAGCAGTTCTTC. As protein: CASSPRGRANEQFF.

V usage is TRBV7-2 and J usage is TRBJ2-7; D is unclear. The ends were cut back, 2 bases at V and 1 base at J, with 12 bases in the middle. The CDR3 is made up of 15 amino acids. Germline CDR1 is SGHTA and CDR2 is FQGNSA. CDR3: CASSLRAGDSYEQYF. CDR3 coding DNA: TGTGCCAGCAGCTTAAGAGCAGGAGATTCCTACGAGCAGTACTTC.

V and J are TRBV9 and TRBJ1-3; D is unclear. The germline V gene encodes CDR1 SGDLS and CDR2 YYNGEE. The CDR3 runs 15 residues. V was pared by 0 bases and J by 0 bases, with 7 bases between. The CDR3 spells CASSVATLSGNTIYF. The CDR3 nucleotides read TGTGCCAGCAGCGTAGCGACCCTCTCTGGAAACACCATATATTTT.

DNA for the CDR3: TGTGCCAGCAGCTTGGGGGACGCGGCCTACGAGCAGTACTTC. It translates to CASSLGDAAYEQYF. The rearrangement links TRBV5-4 to TRBJ2-7; perhaps D is TRBD1 or TRBD2 (5 bases each). V was shortened by 0 bases and J by 2 bases, with 9 bases between the two germline ends. The CDR3 totals 14 residues. CDR1 is SGHNT and CDR2 is YYREEE in the germline V gene (reference sequence).

This clone turned up a few times. This rearrangement joins TRBV7-9 to TRBJ1-5, with 12 bases aligning to TRBD1. This CDR3 region has 15 residues. Germline CDR1 is SEHNR and CDR2 is FQNEAQ (reference sequence). The V gene end was trimmed by 4 bases and the J gene end by 6 bases; junction bases not matched to a gene: 4. DNA for the CDR3: TGTGCCAGCAGCTGGGGGACAGGGGGCAGTCAGCCCCAGCATTTT. It encodes CASSWGTGGSQPQHF.

This chain joins TRBV5-1 and TRBJ2-3, with TRBD1 matching over 9 bases. Losses at the gene ends were 1 base for V and 1 base for J; bases not matched to a gene: 4. Per the germline V gene, CDR1 is SGHRS and CDR2 is YFSETQ. The CDR3 runs to 16 residues. CDR3 amino acids: CASSLTGGIGTDTQYF. In DNA form, the CDR3 reads TGCGCCAGCAGCTTGACAGGGGGCATTGGCACAGATACGCAGTATTTT.

This sequence joins TRBV28 and TRBJ2-7; 10 bases map to TRBD1. The CDR3 runs to 20 residues. V lost 1 base, J lost 3 bases, and 18 bases stayed unmatched. Germline V gene sequence: CDR1 MDHEN, CDR2 SYDVKM. The CDR3 DNA sequence: TGTGCCAGCAGTTTATATGTAACTCGCCGAGCGGGACAGGGGAGCTACGAGCAGTACTTC. It specifies CASSLYVTRRAGQGSYEQYF.

The CDR3 region is CASGGESYGYTF. The CDR3 nucleotides read TGTGCCAGCGGGGGTGAGTCCTATGGCTACACCTTC. The chain joins TRBV11-2 to TRBJ1-2; perhaps TRBD1 as D (5 bases). Germline V lookup: CDR1 SGHAT, CDR2 FQNNGV. V was cut by 8 bases and J by 4 bases, with 11 bases left in between. The CDR3 runs to 12 residues. Drawing the rest from reference TRBV11-2 and TRBJ1-2, the complete variable domain is EAGVAQSPRYKIIEKRQSVAFWCNPISGHATLYWYQQILGQGPKLLIQFQNNGVVDDSQLPKDRFSAERLKGVDSTLKIQPAKLEDSAVYLCASGGESYGYTFGSGTRLTVV.

The chain uses TRBV10-3 and TRBJ1-2; 7 bases fit TRBD1. V gave up 3 bases and J gave up 4 bases; unmatched junction bases: 11. The CDR3 sequence is 16 residues long. Germline assignment: CDR1 ENHRY and CDR2 SYGVKD. The chain's CDR3 is CAISDQGRTGPYGYTF. The CDR3 nucleotides are TGTGCCATCAGTGACCAGGGACGGACAGGACCCTATGGCTACACCTTC.